This is a list of T cell receptor beta chains from one sample in a study of CD8+ T cells in alopecia areata. TCRdb keeps only in-frame clones here, not all; method: immunoSEQ multiplex PCR. The sample lists about 110,000 clones; approximately 59% were seen once. The material sequenced was CD8+ T cells sorted from blood. The receptors come from a human donor in good health. The conserved cysteine and the conserved F or W are not part of the CDR3 here. Part of the rows lack a size; the others show once, few, many or a class for expanded clones.

clone_size: NA; j_call: TRBJ1-5; v_call: TRBV2; cdr3_aa: ASREQGVGVSQH
clone_size: NA; j_call: TRBJ2-1; v_call: TRBV29-1; cdr3_aa: SVEGPLSGGPSNEQF
clone_size: NA; j_call: TRBJ1-5; v_call: TRBV30; cdr3_aa: AWSVQGNQPQH
clone_size: few; j_call: TRBJ2-7; v_call: TRBV19; cdr3_aa: ASSVRGVGEQY
clone_size: NA; j_call: TRBJ1-1; v_call: TRBV29-1; cdr3_aa: SVPGSAF
clone_size: few; j_call: TRBJ1-2; v_call: TRBV11-2; cdr3_aa: ASSPWTRESYGYT
clone_size: NA; j_call: TRBJ2-2; v_call: TRBV6-5; cdr3_aa: ASSSSDRAGGELF
clone_size: NA; j_call: TRBJ1-1; v_call: TRBV6-5; cdr3_aa: ASSYLEGQMNTEAF
clone_size: NA; j_call: TRBJ2-7; v_call: TRBV7-2; cdr3_aa: ASSVTHRALADPREY
clone_size: NA; j_call: TRBJ1-2; v_call: TRBV28; cdr3_aa: ASAAGTEINYGYT
clone_size: few; j_call: TRBJ1-2; v_call: TRBV7-9; cdr3_aa: ASSLGDGYT
clone_size: NA; j_call: TRBJ1-6; v_call: TRBV4-3; cdr3_aa: ASSQDRLGEYNSPLH
clone_size: many; j_call: TRBJ2-3; v_call: TRBV19; cdr3_aa: AKTTGGTEDTQY
clone_size: few; j_call: TRBJ1-1; v_call: TRBV2; cdr3_aa: ASSGGQGLNTEAF
clone_size: once; j_call: TRBJ1-2; v_call: TRBV29-1; cdr3_aa: SVGWDKGTYGYT
clone_size: NA; j_call: TRBJ2-3; v_call: TRBV5-1; cdr3_aa: ASSLVGAGGTDTQY
clone_size: NA; j_call: TRBJ1-5; v_call: TRBV27; cdr3_aa: ASSQDRNQPQH
clone_size: NA; j_call: TRBJ1-2; v_call: TRBV4-1; cdr3_aa: ASSQVDRSRYGYT
clone_size: NA; j_call: TRBJ2-1; v_call: TRBV4-3; cdr3_aa: ASSPAAQVSSYNEQF
clone_size: NA; j_call: TRBJ1-2; v_call: TRBV5-6; cdr3_aa: ASSLLRGPFDYT
clone_size: NA; j_call: TRBJ2-7; v_call: TRBV7-9; cdr3_aa: ASSLKGRAYEQY
clone_size: NA; j_call: TRBJ1-1; v_call: TRBV27; cdr3_aa: ASSLGSGTEAF
clone_size: NA; j_call: TRBJ2-5; v_call: TRBV6-6; cdr3_aa: ASRSGGRETQY
clone_size: NA; j_call: TRBJ1-6; v_call: TRBV11-2; cdr3_aa: ASSALFMLNSPLH
clone_size: NA; j_call: TRBJ2-7; v_call: TRBV11-2; cdr3_aa: ASSLPSGGLYEQY
clone_size: NA; j_call: TRBJ1-1; v_call: TRBV25-1; cdr3_aa: ASRRGTEAF